The 22 T cell receptor beta chains below come from one sample, sequenced in a study of pediatric ulcerative colitis. Sequenced by immunoSEQ multiplex PCR; TCRdb stores in-frame clones only, minus some. The data show tens of thousands of clones, with 70% to 90% seen just once and approximately 25% held by the top ten. Sequencing was done on a sample of blood. These receptors were taken from a girl between 5 and 17 years old with moderate ulcerative colitis.

The chain combines TRBV6-5 with TRBJ1-1; D is uncertain. The CDR3 is 15 residues long. The V end lost 5 bases, the J end lost 1 base, and 14 bases lay between the germline ends. Per the germline V gene, CDR1 is MNHEY and CDR2 is SVGAGI. CDR3 residues: CASSNDAAANTEAFF. The DNA for the CDR3 is TGTGCCAGCAGTAACGACGCAGCCGCGAACACTGAAGCTTTCTTT.

This chain uses TRBV5-6 with TRBJ2-3, with 11 bases fitting TRBD1. Germline V lookup: CDR1 SGHDT, CDR2 YYEEEE. CDR3 length equals 17 residues. With V trimmed by 4 bases and J by 4 bases, 11 bases remained unmatched. Here the CDR3 DNA reads TGTGCCAGCAGCCAAAACAACCCGGGACAGGGGGCAGATACGCAGTATTTT. Amino acid sequence: CASSQNNPGQGADTQYF.

The chain recombines TRBV5-4 with TRBJ1-1, with D unclear. Germline lookup yields CDR1 SGHNT and CDR2 YYREEE (reference sequence). This CDR3 spans 15 amino acids. Trimming removed 0 bases at V and 0 bases at J, with 9 bases between. The CDR3, as DNA: TGTGCCAGCAGCTTGGCCGGTGGAGTGAACACTGAAGCTTTCTTT. Protein sequence: CASSLAGGVNTEAFF.

The rearrangement links TRBV2 to TRBJ2-1; 12 bases align to TRBD2. CDR3 length equals 15 residues. Germline-derived CDR1 and CDR2 are SNHLY and FYNNEI. V lost 8 bases to trimming and J lost 6 bases; unmatched junction nucleotides: 8. The CDR3 is CASSRTSGTPNEQFF. CDR3 DNA: TGTGCCAGCTCAAGGACTAGCGGGACCCCCAATGAGCAGTTCTTC.

The sample holds a few counts of this clone. The genes are TRBV6-9 and TRBJ2-7; either TRBD1 or TRBD2 may fit D (5 bases each). The CDR3 extends over 13 amino acids. Trimming removed 6 bases from V and 6 bases from J, with 15 bases in between. Germline CDR1 and CDR2: MNHGY and SVAAGI. This chain's CDR3 is CASRIGEGSEQYF. CDR3 coding DNA: TGTGCCAGCAGAATAGGTGAGGGGAGCGAGCAGTACTTC.

This clone occurred a few times. The J gene is TRBJ1-5, the V gene TRBV5-1, with D tentatively TRBD1 (6 bases). V lost 0 bases and J 3 bases, leaving 7 bases between the germline ends. Germline V lookup: CDR1 SGHRS, CDR2 YFSETQ. The CDR3 spans 14 residues. The CDR3 loop reads CASSLGQANQPQHF. The CDR3 DNA is TGCGCCAGCAGCTTGGGACAGGCCAATCAGCCCCAGCATTTT.

V usage is TRBV19 and J usage is TRBJ1-5; D is unresolved. The CDR3 runs 15 residues. V was cut by 2 bases and J by 0 bases, with 8 bases left in between. Germline CDR1 and CDR2: LNHDA and SQIVND (reference sequence). The DNA for the CDR3 is TGTGCCAGTAGTATAATGGAGTATAGCAATCAGCCCCAGCATTTT. It translates to CASSIMEYSNQPQHF.

V gene TRBV4-1 combines with J gene TRBJ2-7; D may match TRBD1 or TRBD2 (5 bases each). The ends were cut back, 0 bases at V and 0 bases at J, with 15 bases in the middle. Germline loops: CDR1 MGHRA, CDR2 YSYEKL. The CDR3 contains 17 residues. The CDR3 region is CASSQDLGDRYSYEQYF. The CDR3 coding sequence is TGCGCCAGCAGCCAAGATCTCGGGGACCGATACTCCTACGAGCAGTACTTC.

The V gene is TRBV11-1, the J gene TRBJ2-1; possible D gene TRBD2, 5 bases. CDR3 size: 14 residues. V lost 5 bases and J lost 5, with 13 bases in between. Per germline, CDR1 SGHAT and CDR2 FQDESV (reference sequence). CDR3 sequence: CASSPRRLDNEQFF. For the CDR3, the DNA is TGTGCCAGCAGCCCACGGAGGTTAGACAATGAGCAGTTCTTC.

The V call is TRBV9, the J call TRBJ1-1, with TRBD1 matching over 8 bases. Per germline, CDR1 SGDLS and CDR2 YYNGEE. This CDR3 has 15 amino acids. The V gene end was trimmed by 4 bases and the J gene end by 4 bases; junction bases not matched to a gene: 9. This CDR3 reads CASSSDREGRTEAFF. The CDR3 nucleotides are TGTGCCAGCAGCTCGGACAGGGAAGGTCGCACTGAAGCTTTCTTT.

This clone came up once. The chain has TRBV7-9 and TRBJ2-1; possibly TRBD1 or TRBD2 for D (5 bases each). V lost 1 base, J lost 4 bases, and 11 bases lay in between. Germline assignment: CDR1 SEHNR and CDR2 FQNEAQ (reference sequence). CDR3 length: 15 residues. Here the CDR3 DNA reads TGTGCCAGCAGCTTAGGGGACGGGGCGTACAATGAGCAGTTCTTC. Its translation is CASSLGDGAYNEQFF.

The chain employs TRBV19 and TRBJ2-7, with D tentatively TRBD1 or TRBD2 (5 bases each). Per the germline V gene, CDR1 is LNHDA and CDR2 is SQIVND (reference sequence). The germline V and J ends were trimmed by 2 bases and 3 bases, with 14 bases remaining between them. The CDR3 contains 15 residues. The CDR3 DNA follows: TGTGCCAGTAGTATAATTGGCCTTGGGGGCTACGAGCAGTACTTC. It specifies CASSIIGLGGYEQYF.

The chain is built from TRBV11-2 and TRBJ2-3; tentative D call: TRBD1 (7 bases). The CDR3 loop spans 16 amino acids. With 1 base removed from V and 1 base from J, the gap between germline ends came to 12 bases. The germline V gene has CDR1 SGHAT and CDR2 FQNNGV. Written as DNA, the CDR3 is TGTGCCAGCAGCTTAGCAGGGGGGCCCGGCACAGATACGCAGTATTTT. Translating gives CASSLAGGPGTDTQYF.

In its sample, this clone was seen a few times. The CDR3 loop is CASSPNFRANYEQYF. DNA of the CDR3: TGTGCCAGCTCACCAAACTTCCGGGCTAACTACGAGCAGTACTTC. The chain employs TRBV18 and TRBJ2-7, with D uncertain. The CDR3 runs to 15 residues. CDR1 KGHSH and CDR2 LQKENI come from the germline V gene. Trimming pared 2 bases from V and 3 bases from J, leaving 14 bases between.

This chain uses TRBV9 with TRBJ2-1; perhaps TRBD1 as D (5 bases). Deletions cut 0 bases from V and 5 bases from J, with 12 bases between. This CDR3 contains 15 residues. Germline V CDR1 and CDR2: SGDLS, YYNGEE. This CDR3 reads CASSVEGKDHNEQFF. The CDR3 nucleotides are TGTGCCAGCAGCGTAGAGGGGAAGGACCACAATGAGCAGTTCTTC. The full variable domain, completed using reference TRBV9 and TRBJ2-1, is DSGVTQTPKHLITATGQRVTLRCSPRSGDLSVYWYQQSLDQGLQFLIQYYNGEERAKGNILERFSAQQFPDLHSELNLSSLELGDSALYFCASSVEGKDHNEQFFGPGTRLTVL.

The chain has TRBV6-6 and TRBJ1-3, with 7 positions matching TRBD1. The CDR3 has 15 amino acids. Per the germline V gene, CDR1 is MNHNY and CDR2 is SVGAGI (reference sequence). The junction had 1 base not matched to a gene; V was cut back by 0 bases and J by 2 bases. DNA for the CDR3: TGTGCCAGCAGTTACTCGACAGGGACTGGAAACACCATATATTTT. Amino acid sequence: CASSYSTGTGNTIYF.

This chain links TRBV6-5 with TRBJ2-7; the match to TRBD2 covers 7 bases. V was pared by 5 bases and J by 0 bases, with 7 bases of the junction left unmatched. CDR1 MNHEY and CDR2 SVGAGI come from the germline V gene. CDR3 length: 15 residues. Here the CDR3 reads CASSRRGESSYEQYF. CDR3 DNA: TGTGCCAGCAGTCGCCGGGGGGAGAGCTCCTACGAGCAGTACTTC.

The rearrangement links TRBV19 to TRBJ1-1; the D gene is possibly TRBD1 (6 bases). Germline CDR1 is LNHDA and CDR2 is SQIVND (reference sequence). The CDR3 extends over 12 amino acids. V lost 4 bases, J lost 10 bases, and 13 bases lay in between. CDR3 residues: CASSSGGPRAFF. CDR3 DNA sequence: TGTGCCAGTAGTAGCGGGGGGCCGAGAGCTTTCTTT.

The V gene is TRBV2, the J gene TRBJ1-1; D might be TRBD1 (5 bases). The germline gives CDR1 SNHLY, CDR2 FYNNEI. The CDR3 covers 15 residues. Trimming took off 3 bases at V and 3 bases at J, with 14 bases between the two ends. CDR3 loop: CASSDRGARYTEAFF. The CDR3 DNA sequence: TGTGCCAGCAGTGATAGAGGGGCGCGGTACACTGAAGCTTTCTTT.

This clone was recorded once. The chain has TRBV7-9 and TRBJ2-7; D may be TRBD2 (6 bases). Trimming cost V 11 bases and J 0 bases, with 14 bases left between them. Per the germline V gene, CDR1 is SEHNR and CDR2 is FQNEAQ (reference sequence). The CDR3 extends over 13 amino acids. The DNA of the CDR3 is TGTGCCTTGCGGAGGGCTAACTCCTACGAGCAGTACTTC. It is translated as CALRRANSYEQYF.

The chain combines TRBV19 with TRBJ1-1, with D unclear. Germline values: CDR1 LNHDA, CDR2 SQIVND (reference sequence). This CDR3 is 13 amino acids long. V was clipped by 7 bases and J by 1 base, with 10 bases between them. CDR3 nucleotide sequence: TGTGCCAGTACTAACGTTTGGAACACTGAAGCTTTCTTT. It yields the protein CASTNVWNTEAFF.

The chain employs TRBV4-1 and TRBJ1-2, with 7 bases identical to TRBD1. There are 18 residues in the CDR3. Germline V CDR1 and CDR2: MGHRA, YSYEKL. The V and J ends lost 0 bases and 1 base, in that order; junction bases with no gene match: 11. The CDR3 nucleotides are TGCGCCAGCAGCCAAGATTACGGCAGGGGGGAAATTAACTATGGCTACACCTTC. The encoded protein is CASSQDYGRGEINYGYTF.